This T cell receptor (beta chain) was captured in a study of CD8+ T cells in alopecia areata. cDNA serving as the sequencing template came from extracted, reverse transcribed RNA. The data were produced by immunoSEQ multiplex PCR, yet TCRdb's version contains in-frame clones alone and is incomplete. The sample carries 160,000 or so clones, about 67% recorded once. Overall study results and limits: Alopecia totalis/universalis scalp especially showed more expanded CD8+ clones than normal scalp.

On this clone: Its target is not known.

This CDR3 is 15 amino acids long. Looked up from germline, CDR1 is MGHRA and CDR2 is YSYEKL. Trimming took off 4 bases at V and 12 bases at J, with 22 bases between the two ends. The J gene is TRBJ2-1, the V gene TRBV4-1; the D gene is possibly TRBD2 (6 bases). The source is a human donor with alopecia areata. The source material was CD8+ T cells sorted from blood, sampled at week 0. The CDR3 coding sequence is TGCGCCAGCAGCCCACCCTTTAGCGGCAGCGATTGGCAGTTCTTC. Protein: CASSPPFSGSDWQFF.